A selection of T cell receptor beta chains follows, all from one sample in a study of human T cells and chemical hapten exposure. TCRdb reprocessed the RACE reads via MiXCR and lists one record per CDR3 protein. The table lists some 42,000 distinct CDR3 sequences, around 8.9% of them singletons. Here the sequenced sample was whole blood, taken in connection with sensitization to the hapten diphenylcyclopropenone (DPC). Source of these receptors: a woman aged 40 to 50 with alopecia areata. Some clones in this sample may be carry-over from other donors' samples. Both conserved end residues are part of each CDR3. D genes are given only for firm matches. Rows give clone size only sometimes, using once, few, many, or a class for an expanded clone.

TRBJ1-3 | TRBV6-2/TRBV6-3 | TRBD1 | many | TGTGCCAGCAGAACGACAGGGAAGAGGAACACCATATATTTT | CASRTTGKRNTIYF
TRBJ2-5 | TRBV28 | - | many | TGTGCCAGCGGAGCGAGACAAGAGACCCAGTACTTC | CASGARQETQYF
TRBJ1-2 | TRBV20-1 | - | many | TGCAGTGCTAAAGACCACCGAGCTCATGGCTACACCTTC | CSAKDHRAHGYTF
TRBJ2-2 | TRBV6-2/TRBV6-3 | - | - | TGTGCCAGCAGTTACGGGATTTTATCCGGGGAGCTGTTTTTT | CASSYGILSGELFF
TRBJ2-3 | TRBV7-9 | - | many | TGTGCCAGCAGCGCAGACATCAGCACAGATACGCAGTATTTT | CASSADISTDTQYF
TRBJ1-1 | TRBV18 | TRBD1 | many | TGTGCCAGCTCACCACAGGGGGCTCTGAACACTGAAGCTTTCTTT | CASSPQGALNTEAFF
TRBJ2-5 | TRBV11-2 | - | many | TGTGCCAGCAGCTCCTCCGGTACGGCCCAAGAGACCCAGTACTTC | CASSSSGTAQETQYF
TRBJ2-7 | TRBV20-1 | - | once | TGCAGTGCTAGAGAGACAGAATACGAGCAGCACTTC | CSARETEYEQHF
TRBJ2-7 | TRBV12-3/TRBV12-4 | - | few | TGTGCCAGCAGGCTTAGTAGCTCCTACGAGCAGTACTTC | CASRLSSSYEQYF
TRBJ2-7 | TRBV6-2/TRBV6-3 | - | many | TGTGCCAGCAGACCTCCTCCAAAAACGAGGGACGAGCAGTACTTC | CASRPPPKTRDEQYF
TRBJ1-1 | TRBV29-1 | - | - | TGCAGCGTCCTCCCCGGTTCCGTCTCTGAAGCTTTCTTT | CSVLPGSVSEAFF
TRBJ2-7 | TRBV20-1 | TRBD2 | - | TGCAGTGCTAAGATGGCGGGGGGTAGGTCCGAGCAGTACTTC | CSAKMAGGRSEQYF
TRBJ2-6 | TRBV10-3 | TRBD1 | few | TGTGCCATCAGCTCTCGACAGGGTTGGTCCAACGTCCTGACTTTC | CAISSRQGWSNVLTF
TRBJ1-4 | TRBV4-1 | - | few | TGCGCCAGCAGCCAAGTACAGGCTGAAAAACTGTTTTTT | CASSQVQAEKLFF
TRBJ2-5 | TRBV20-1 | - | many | TGCAGTGCTAGAGCGGTAGGGGGTGAGCAAGAGACCCAGTACTTC | CSARAVGGEQETQYF